The next 24 T cell receptor beta chains were all read from a single sample in a study of shared clonotypes between healthy human individuals. Assay: immunoSEQ multiplex PCR; the TCRdb copy retains only in-frame clones and omits some. The sample includes roughly 2.2 million clones, approximately 95% of them seen just once. Specimen: naive CD4+ T cells from PBMCs. Subset of the sample: CD45RA+ positively selected. These receptors were obtained from a man between 18 and 35 years old in good health. Some clones in this sample may be carry-over from other donors' samples.

This chain uses TRBV11-2 with TRBJ2-1; no firm D call. Looked up from germline, CDR1 is SGHAT and CDR2 is FQNNGV. Deletions cut 5 bases from V and 7 bases from J, with 3 bases between. The length of the CDR3 is 10 residues. CDR3 in amino acids: CASSMNEQFF. The CDR3 DNA reads TGTGCCAGCAGCATGAATGAGCAGTTCTTC.

The CDR3 DNA reads TGTGCCTGGAGTACCTCGGTCGGTGGCTACACCTTC. It translates to CAWSTSVGGYTF. The rearrangement links TRBV30 to TRBJ1-2; D unresolved. Germline V gene sequence: CDR1 GTSNPN, CDR2 SVGIG (reference sequence). The CDR3 covers 12 residues. Trimming left V 2 bases short and J 7 bases short, with 11 bases between.

This chain links TRBV5-6 with TRBJ2-5; 9 bases align to TRBD1. V lost 5 bases and J lost 11; bases outside the gene matches: 7. The CDR3 has 12 amino acids. CDR1 is SGHDT, CDR2 YYEEEE, per germline. The CDR3 protein is CASSWTGEEQYF. In nucleotides, the CDR3 is TGTGCCAGCAGTTGGACAGGGGAGGAGCAGTACTTC.

J is TRBJ1-2 and V is TRBV28, with TRBD1 as a possible D gene (5 bases). Trimming left V 6 bases short and J 7 bases short, with 15 bases between. The CDR3 loop spans 13 amino acids. CDR1 is MDHEN, CDR2 SYDVKM, per germline. The CDR3, as DNA: TGTGCCAGCAGCCCTGGGGGGATCTCTGGCTACACCTTC. This translates into CASSPGGISGYTF.

This chain joins TRBV12-5 and TRBJ2-3, with TRBD2 matching over 8 bases. Losses at the gene ends were 3 bases for V and 5 bases for J; bases not matched to a gene: 10. Germline values: CDR1 LGHNT, CDR2 FRNRAP. This CDR3 region has 16 residues. CDR3 sequence: CASGFSAGGFVDTQYF. For the CDR3, the DNA is TGTGCTAGTGGTTTCTCCGCGGGAGGTTTCGTAGATACGCAGTATTTT.

J is TRBJ2-7 and V is TRBV5-1; weak D call: TRBD2 (5 bases). The germline V gene encodes CDR1 SGHRS and CDR2 YFSETQ. The CDR3 runs 14 residues. V lost 4 bases to trimming and J lost 3 bases, with 14 bases between them. CDR3: CASSPDYSFYEQYF. In DNA form, the CDR3 reads TGCGCCAGCAGCCCCGACTATAGTTTCTACGAGCAGTACTTC.

Details on this clone: Other DNA sequences in this specimen translate into the identical CDR3. The gene calls are TRBV5-1 and TRBJ1-1; D is uncertain. Germline V CDR1 and CDR2: SGHRS, YFSETQ. Between the trimmed V and J ends, which lost 0 bases and 3 bases, there was a span of 0 bases. The length of the CDR3 is 11 residues. In nucleotides, the CDR3 is TGCGCCAGCAGCTTGGACACTGAAGCTTTCTTT. It codes for CASSLDTEAFF.

This clone was recorded once. V usage is TRBV19 and J usage is TRBJ2-3; 7 positions agree with TRBD2. Germline CDR1 LNHDA, CDR2 SQIVND (reference sequence). There are 15 residues in the CDR3. V was clipped by 4 bases and J by 2 bases; unmatched bases: 6. CDR3 coding DNA: TGTGCCAGTAGTAGGGACGGGAGGATCACAGATACGCAGTATTTT. Protein: CASSRDGRITDTQYF. Looking up the rest from reference TRBV19 and TRBJ2-3 gives the full variable domain: DGGITQSPKYLFRKEGQNVTLSCEQNLNHDAMYWYRQDPGQGLRLIYYSQIVNDFQKGDIAEGYSVSREKKESFPLTVTSAQKNPTAFYLCASSRDGRITDTQYFGPGTRLTVL.

The chain couples TRBV5-1 to TRBJ2-7; either TRBD1 or TRBD2 may supply D (5 bases each). This CDR3 has 14 residues. V shed 3 bases and J shed 2 bases, with 12 bases lying between them. Germline V gives CDR1 SGHRS, CDR2 YFSETQ. In nucleotides, the CDR3 is TGCGCCAGCAGCTCCATAGAGGGGCCCTACGAGCAGTACTTC. Its protein product is CASSSIEGPYEQYF.

The chain is built from TRBV28 and TRBJ1-4; weak D call: TRBD1 (6 bases). This CDR3 is built from 15 residues. Germline CDR1 reads MDHEN; CDR2 reads SYDVKM. With 5 bases removed from V and 8 bases from J, the gap between germline ends came to 18 bases. The CDR3, as DNA: TGTGCCAGCAGTGAGCCTAGGGGGGTAGGGGAAAAACTGTTTTTT. Translation: CASSEPRGVGEKLFF.

This chain uses TRBV10-3 with TRBJ1-3, with a tentative D call TRBD1 (5 bases). Deletions cut 0 bases from V and 0 bases from J, with 9 bases between. The CDR3 has 16 amino acids. CDR1 is ENHRY and CDR2 is SYGVKD in the germline V gene. The CDR3 region is CAISESGLSSGNTIYF. The CDR3 DNA reads as TGTGCCATCAGTGAGTCGGGACTGAGCTCTGGAAACACCATATATTTT.

This chain joins TRBV23-1 and TRBJ2-7; D tentatively reads TRBD1 or TRBD2 (7 bases each). TRBV23-1 is flagged as an ORF with uncertain function. The CDR3 extends over 14 amino acids. V lost 6 bases to trimming and J lost 5 bases, with 17 bases between them. The CDR3 loop is CASSPPRGGNEQYF. The CDR3 region has the DNA TGCGCCAGCAGCCCCCCCAGGGGGGGCAACGAGCAGTACTTC.

The V call is TRBV27, the J call TRBJ1-1; 10 nucleotides match TRBD1. Germline CDR1 is MNHEY and CDR2 is SMNVEV (reference sequence). V lost 5 bases, J lost 1 base, and 7 bases stayed unmatched. CDR3 length equals 16 residues. CDR3 coding DNA: TGTGCCAGCAGTCACCGGGACAGGGGTTGGAACACTGAAGCTTTCTTT. It translates to CASSHRDRGWNTEAFF.

The V gene is TRBV18, the J gene TRBJ2-1; 7 bases are shared with TRBD1. The CDR3 contains 14 residues. Germline CDR1 and CDR2: KGHSH and LQKENI. The trim removed 2 bases at V and 6 bases at J, leaving 4 bases unmatched. The CDR3 loop reads CASSPSTGTNEQFF. Written as DNA, the CDR3 is TGTGCCAGCTCACCATCGACAGGGACCAATGAGCAGTTCTTC.

The chain carries TRBV7-8 and TRBJ2-3, with a weak D call TRBD2 (6 bases). CDR1 and CDR2 from the germline V gene are SGHVS and FQNEAQ. The ends were cut back, 5 bases at V and 1 base at J, with 13 bases in the middle. The CDR3 runs to 15 residues. The CDR3 spells CASSRGSSGTDTQYF. Written as DNA, the CDR3 is TGTGCCAGCAGCCGGGGCTCTAGCGGCACAGATACGCAGTATTTT.

Regarding this clone: The same CDR3 also results from other DNA sequences found in this sample. The chain joins TRBV5-4 to TRBJ2-3; no clear D gene. Germline CDR1 reads SGHNT; CDR2 reads YYREEE (reference sequence). Between the trimmed V and J ends, which lost 4 bases and 2 bases, there was a span of 8 bases. CDR3 size: 13 residues. The CDR3 nucleotides read TGTGCCAGCAGCCCCGTTCCCACAGATACGCAGTATTTT. Protein: CASSPVPTDTQYF.

The sample holds one count of this clone. This sequence joins TRBV27 and TRBJ1-1; 11 bases line up with TRBD1. From germline, CDR1 is MNHEY and CDR2 SMNVEV (reference sequence). The CDR3 sequence is 16 residues long. J was trimmed by 5 bases and V by 5 bases; bases with no gene match: 10. This CDR3 reads CASSQRTGGADTEAFF. CDR3 nucleotide sequence: TGTGCCAGCAGTCAGCGGACAGGGGGCGCGGATACTGAAGCTTTCTTT.

As regards this clone: Within the sample, other DNA sequences also encode this same CDR3. The rearrangement links TRBV5-1 to TRBJ2-7; unclear D gene. Per germline, CDR1 SGHRS and CDR2 YFSETQ. The CDR3 covers 14 residues. Trimming removed 0 bases from V and 2 bases from J, with 9 bases in between. The CDR3 DNA follows: TGCGCCAGCAGCTTGGTTCCAGGACCCTACGAGCAGTACTTC. Protein: CASSLVPGPYEQYF.

This chain connects TRBV28 to TRBJ2-7, with D possibly TRBD1 on 5 matching bases. CDR1 and CDR2 from the germline V gene are MDHEN and SYDVKM. CDR3 size: 12 residues. Between the trimmed V and J ends, which lost 8 bases and 6 bases, there was a span of 14 bases. The CDR3 DNA follows: TGTGCCAGCCAAACAGGAGACCTCGAGCAGTACTTC. Translated, it gives CASQTGDLEQYF. Together with reference TRBV28 and TRBJ2-7, the CDR3 gives the full variable domain: DVKVTQSSRYLVKRTGEKVFLECVQDMDHENMFWYRQDPGLGLRLIYFSYDVKMKEKGDIPEGYSVSREKKERFSLILESASTNQTSMYLCASQTGDLEQYFGPGTRLTVT.

Comment on this clone: Compared with germline, one end of the junction differs, possibly owing to a read error. This chain uses TRBV2 with TRBJ2-2; D is possibly TRBD2 (6 bases). The length of the CDR3 is 12 residues. From germline, CDR1 is SNHLY and CDR2 FYNNEI. The CDR3, as DNA: TGTGCCAGCAGTGAGGTTTCCGGGGGGCTGTTTTTT. This translates into CASSEVSGGLFF. Using reference TRBV2 and TRBJ2-2 for the parts outside the CDR3, the full variable domain is EPEVTQTPSHQVTQMGQEVILRCVPISNHLYFYWYRQILGQKVEFLVSFYNNEISEKSEIFDDQFSVERPDGSNFTLKIRSTKLEDSAMYFCASSEVSGGLFFGEGSRLTVL.

In this sample, this clone turned up once. The rearrangement links TRBV19 to TRBJ1-1; 10 positions match TRBD1. The V gene end was trimmed by 3 bases and the J gene end by 8 bases; junction bases not matched to a gene: 6. The CDR3 has 14 amino acids. Germline loops: CDR1 LNHDA, CDR2 SQIVND (reference sequence). The CDR3 sequence is CASSIPWDRGEAFF. For the CDR3, the DNA is TGTGCCAGTAGTATCCCCTGGGACAGGGGAGAAGCTTTCTTT.

This rearrangement joins TRBV4-3 to TRBJ1-1, with D unresolved. V lost 0 bases and J 6 bases, leaving 11 bases between the germline ends. CDR1 LGHNA and CDR2 YSLEER come from the germline V gene. This CDR3 spans 14 amino acids. CDR3 sequence (DNA): TGCGCCAGCAGCCAAGAAGTAGGGAGCGCTGAAGCTTTCTTT. It encodes CASSQEVGSAEAFF.

This clone was seen only once. This chain joins TRBV6-4 and TRBJ2-1, with 12 bases lining up with TRBD2. V lost 6 bases to trimming and J lost 6 bases; unmatched junction nucleotides: 6. The CDR3 extends over 15 amino acids. Germline-derived CDR1 and CDR2 are MRHNA and SNTAGT. CDR3 protein: CASRQLAGGANEQFF. CDR3 in DNA: TGTGCCAGCAGACAGCTAGCGGGAGGGGCCAATGAGCAGTTCTTC.

The chain carries TRBV5-1 and TRBJ1-2; TRBD1 agrees at 7 bases. CDR3 length: 17 amino acids. J gave up 5 bases and V 3 bases, and 16 bases lay outside the gene matches. CDR1 SGHRS and CDR2 YFSETQ come from the germline V gene. CDR3 sequence: CASSSGPDSTGRYGYTF. In nucleotides, the CDR3 is TGCGCCAGCAGCTCTGGACCTGACTCGACAGGGCGGTATGGCTACACCTTC.